The 20 T cell receptor beta chains below were found in one sample sequenced in a study of blood T cell repertoires in COVID-19. Libraries were prepared by immunoSEQ multiplex PCR; TCRdb keeps only in-frame clonotypes and omits some of them. This table holds roughly 310,000 clones, approximately 90% found once. Sequencing was carried out using PBMCs or T cells enriched from blood (not recorded which). Source of these receptors: a woman between 40 and 55 years old who had recovered from COVID-19.

CDR3 coding DNA: TGTGCCAGCAGCGACCGGGACAGGGCGTACCACGAGCAGTACTTC. Its translation: CASSDRDRAYHEQYF. The chain recombines TRBV7-8 with TRBJ2-7; the match to TRBD1 covers 9 bases. CDR1 is SGHVS, CDR2 FQNEAQ, per germline. This CDR3 spans 15 amino acids. V shed 5 bases, J shed 5 bases, and the junction held 10 bases outside the gene matches.

This clone was counted between two and nine times. In DNA form, the CDR3 reads TGTGCCAGCAGTGAAGTACTTAACTATGGCTACACCTTC. Its translation: CASSEVLNYGYTF. This sequence joins TRBV2 and TRBJ1-2, with D unresolved. The V end was cut by 1 base, the J end by 1 base, with 4 bases between. The CDR3 contains 13 residues. Germline assignment: CDR1 SNHLY and CDR2 FYNNEI. The full variable domain, completed using reference TRBV2 and TRBJ1-2, is EPEVTQTPSHQVTQMGQEVILRCVPISNHLYFYWYRQILGQKVEFLVSFYNNEISEKSEIFDDQFSVERPDGSNFTLKIRSTKLEDSAMYFCASSEVLNYGYTFGSGTRLTVV.

This clone was observed once. This sequence joins TRBV19 and TRBJ2-1; 9 nucleotides match TRBD2. This CDR3 spans 16 amino acids. J gave up 7 bases and V 3 bases, and 10 bases lay outside the gene matches. Germline-derived CDR1 and CDR2 are LNHDA and SQIVND (reference sequence). CDR3 bases: TGTGCCAGTAGTATGAGTGTGCGGGAGGGCGGGAATGAGCAGTTCTTC. Translating gives CASSMSVREGGNEQFF.

This chain links TRBV6-5 with TRBJ2-7; 7 nucleotides match TRBD1. The CDR3 has 14 residues. Germline V gene lookup returns CDR1 MNHEY and CDR2 SVGAGI. Trimming took 6 bases from V and 5 from J; bases not matched to a gene: 10. The chain's CDR3 is CASSPGTAMDEQYF. The DNA for the CDR3 is TGTGCCAGCAGCCCCGGGACAGCTATGGACGAGCAGTACTTC.

The chain links TRBV9 to TRBJ2-5, with 11 bases lining up with TRBD1. Losses at the gene ends were 3 bases for V and 5 bases for J; bases not matched to a gene: 3. In germline, CDR1 is SGDLS, CDR2 YYNGEE. CDR3 size: 14 residues. Here the CDR3 DNA reads TGTGCCAGCAGCGCGGGACAGGGGGGGGAGACCCAGTACTTC. Translation: CASSAGQGGETQYF.

The rearrangement uses TRBV4-1 and TRBJ2-5; 9 nucleotides line up with TRBD2. Germline V gene lookup returns CDR1 MGHRA and CDR2 YSYEKL. This CDR3 region has 18 residues. V was pared by 3 bases and J by 3 bases, with 14 bases of the junction left unmatched. CDR3 DNA: TGCGCCAGCAGCCACCTCTCAAGCGGGACTAGCAGCGAAGAGACCCAGTACTTC. Amino acid sequence: CASSHLSSGTSSEETQYF.

With regard to this clone: An end of the junction differs from the germline gene, which may be a read error. The CDR3 sequence is CASSLGTTSVETQYF. DNA for the CDR3: TGTGCTAGCAGCCTCGGGACAACTAGCGTGGAGACCCAGTACTTC. This chain connects TRBV7-7 to TRBJ2-5; D is possibly TRBD2 (7 bases). This CDR3 spans 15 amino acids. Looked up from germline, CDR1 is SSHAT and CDR2 is FNYEAQ (reference sequence).

The chain recombines TRBV7-8 with TRBJ2-2; possibly TRBD2 for D (5 bases). Trimming took 5 bases from V and 2 from J, leaving 18 bases between them. Germline lookup yields CDR1 SGHVS and CDR2 FQNEAQ. CDR3 size: 17 residues. In DNA, the CDR3 is TGTGCCAGCAGCGTAGTAGTGGCTAGCCCCAACACCGGGGAGCTGTTTTTT. It is translated as CASSVVVASPNTGELFF.

This chain connects TRBV7-3 to TRBJ2-1; D is perhaps TRBD2 (5 bases). Germline CDR1 SGHTA, CDR2 FQGTGA. This CDR3 comprises 15 residues. V was clipped by 1 base and J by 4 bases, with 11 bases between them. The CDR3 sequence is CASSLKRTQYNEQFF. CDR3 DNA sequence: TGTGCCAGCAGCTTAAAGCGGACCCAATACAATGAGCAGTTCTTC. Based on the CDR3 plus reference TRBV7-3 and TRBJ2-1, the full variable domain is GAGVSQTPSNKVTEKGKYVELRCDPISGHTALYWYRQSLGQGPEFLIYFQGTGAADDSGLPNDRFFAVRPEGSVSTLKIQRTERGDSAVYLCASSLKRTQYNEQFFGPGTRLTVL.

This clone was seen a handful of times. V is TRBV28 and J is TRBJ1-2, with 9 bases fitting TRBD1. With 5 bases clipped from V and 11 bases from J, the junction kept 9 bases outside the gene matches. Per the germline V gene, CDR1 is MDHEN and CDR2 is SYDVKM. The CDR3 sequence is 13 residues long. In DNA form, the CDR3 reads TGTGCCAGCAGTGAGACAGGGGGAAGGGGATACACCTTC. Encoded protein: CASSETGGRGYTF.

This chain joins TRBV9 and TRBJ2-7; D is undetermined. The CDR3 contains 13 residues. Trimming shortened V by 0 bases and J by 1 base, and 5 bases separated the two germline ends. In germline, CDR1 is SGDLS, CDR2 YYNGEE. CDR3 in DNA: TGTGCCAGCAGCGTAGGACTGTCCTACGAGCAGTACTTC. Translation gives CASSVGLSYEQYF.

The CDR3 coding sequence is TGTGCCAGTAGTGCCCTCGTTATAGGGAGCTCCTACAATGAGCAGTTCTTC. Residues: CASSALVIGSSYNEQFF. The genes are TRBV19 and TRBJ2-1; possibly TRBD2 for D (5 bases). CDR1 and CDR2 from the germline V gene are LNHDA and SQIVND (reference sequence). V lost 5 bases, J lost 0 bases, and 17 bases lay in between. CDR3 length: 17 residues.

V is TRBV11-3 and J is TRBJ2-5; 13 bases align to TRBD2. Germline-derived CDR1 and CDR2 are SGHNT and YENEEA. V shed 6 bases and J 4 bases; nucleotides not matched to a gene: 14. The CDR3 totals 18 residues. The DNA of the CDR3 is TGTGCCAGCAGTTCAGAGCCCCCGGGACTAGCGGGGTCAGAGACCCAGTACTTC. Protein: CASSSEPPGLAGSETQYF. Drawing the rest from reference TRBV11-3 and TRBJ2-5, the complete variable domain is EAGVVQSPRYKIIEKKQPVAFWCNPISGHNTLYWYLQNLGQGPELLIRYENEEAVDDSQLPKDRFSAERLKGVDSTLKIQPAELGDSAVYLCASSSEPPGLAGSETQYFGPGTRLLVL.

V usage is TRBV5-3 and J usage is TRBJ1-2; D gene ambiguous. TRBV5-3 is placed among ORFs of uncertain function. Trimming removed 3 bases from V and 0 bases from J, with 6 bases in between. CDR3 size: 13 residues. In nucleotides, the CDR3 is TGTGCCAGAAGCTACACCTCTAACTATGGCTACACCTTC. It specifies CARSYTSNYGYTF.

V gene TRBV29-1 combines with J gene TRBJ2-3; 15 nucleotides align to TRBD2. Germline lookup yields CDR1 SQVTM and CDR2 ANQGSEA. Trimming took 5 bases from V and 4 from J; bases not matched to a gene: 13. The CDR3 spans 18 residues. The CDR3 protein is CSVKGGLAGGPGPDTQYF. The CDR3 DNA follows: TGCAGCGTTAAAGGAGGACTAGCGGGGGGGCCGGGTCCAGATACGCAGTATTTT.

The V and J genes are TRBV7-2 and TRBJ1-6, with D perhaps matching TRBD1 (6 bases). Germline V gene lookup returns CDR1 SGHTA and CDR2 FQGNSA. The CDR3 is 15 amino acids. Trimming took off 4 bases at V and 7 bases at J, with 14 bases between the two ends. In DNA form, the CDR3 reads TGTGCCAGCAGCTCGGACAGATCGGGAAATTCACCCCTCCACTTT. This translates into CASSSDRSGNSPLHF.

This sequence joins TRBV5-1 and TRBJ2-2; D is possibly TRBD2 (5 bases). Germline CDR1 SGHRS, CDR2 YFSETQ. The CDR3 consists of 14 residues. Trimming removed 2 bases at V and 2 bases at J, with 7 bases between. The CDR3: CASSFGENTGELFF. The DNA of the CDR3 is TGCGCCAGCAGCTTCGGGGAAAACACCGGGGAGCTGTTTTTT.

The CDR3 DNA reads as TGTGCCAGCCAACTGGGCAGGAATTCACCCCTCCACTTT. This translates into CASQLGRNSPLHF. The V and J genes are TRBV5-4 and TRBJ1-6; D remains unclear. Germline V gene lookup returns CDR1 SGHNT and CDR2 YYREEE (reference sequence). The CDR3 consists of 13 residues. The V gene lost 7 bases and the J gene lost 7 bases, with 12 bases spanning the gap.

This chain links TRBV15 with TRBJ2-1, with a tentative D call TRBD2 (5 bases). Trimming cost V 0 bases and J 5 bases, with 8 bases left between them. The length of the CDR3 is 14 residues. In germline, CDR1 is LNHNV, CDR2 YYDKDF (reference sequence). CDR3: CATSRDQADNEQFF. The CDR3 coding sequence is TGTGCCACCAGCAGAGACCAAGCGGACAATGAGCAGTTCTTC.

The CDR3 protein is CASSLRTDSPQHF. The CDR3 nucleotides read TGTGCCAGCAGTCTCAGGACAGATTCACCCCAGCATTTT. This sequence joins TRBV12-3 or TRBV12-4 and TRBJ1-5; D is possibly TRBD1 (6 bases). The CDR3 loop spans 13 amino acids. The V gene lost 5 bases and the J gene lost 10 bases, with 15 bases spanning the gap.